This T cell receptor (beta chain) was documented in a study of T cell repertoires in cytomegalovirus infection. Study as a whole: Public TCR beta signatures were indicative of both CMV infection and a matching HLA type.

As for this clonotype: The antigen remains unidentified.

Findings and limits, study-wide: Ex vivo responses were dominated by HLA-C-restricted CMV-specific TCR beta clonotypes.

TCRdb reprocessed the reads with MiXCR, giving one entry per CDR3 protein. The sample consists of about 260,000 distinct CDR3 sequences, approximately 9.2% of them appearing once. The V end lost 4 bases, the J end lost 16 bases, and 32 bases lay between the germline ends. Looked up from germline, CDR1 is LNHDA and CDR2 is SQIVND (reference sequence). The CDR3 has 17 residues. The sequencing input was PBMCs. This TCR was recovered from a human donor in good health (CMV status not recorded). Some clones in this sample may be carry-over from other donors' samples. The chain joins TRBV19 to TRBJ2-1; D is tentatively TRBD1 or TRBD2 (5 bases each). The CDR3 is CASSTTSGTVNRPSTFF. DNA for the CDR3: TGTGCCAGTAGTACCACCTCCGGGACGGTGAACCGTCCGAGCACTTTCTTC.